This T cell receptor (beta chain) was retrieved from a study of OX40 agonist ivuxolimab in advanced cancers. Study background: Patients with hepatocellular carcinoma, melanoma, renal cell or head and neck cancer made up the dose-escalation patients. Findings and limits, study-wide: Some of the nonresponding patients also showed low levels of normalized T-cell clonal expansion.

V lost 0 bases, J lost 2 bases, and 16 bases lay in between. This CDR3 region has 16 residues. Germline V CDR1 and CDR2: GTSNPN, SVGIG (reference sequence). Assay used: immunoSEQ multiplex PCR; TCRdb lists only in-frame clones, some missing. The sample shows about 100,000 clones, 89% of them seen only once. This clone appeared once. Its antigen is not known. Autoimmune disease history or systemic immunosuppression led to patients being barred. The material was CD4+ or CD8+ T cells sorted from blood, obtained in a trial of the OX40 agonist ivuxolimab. The sequence was collected from an adult with an advanced solid tumor such as melanoma, head and neck, liver or kidney cancer. This sequence joins TRBV30 and TRBJ1-2; D is possibly TRBD1 (5 bases). The CDR3 sequence: CAWSVPGAGNNYGYTF. Written as DNA, the CDR3 is TGTGCCTGGAGTGTACCCGGGGCAGGAAACAACTATGGCTACACCTTC. The entire variable domain, with the rest obtained from reference TRBV30 and TRBJ1-2, is as follows: SQTIHQWPATLVQPVGSPLSLECTVEGTSNPNLYWYRQAAGRGLQLLFYSVGIGQISSEVPQNLSASRPQDRQFILSSKKLLLSDSGFYLCAWSVPGAGNNYGYTFGSGTRLTVV.